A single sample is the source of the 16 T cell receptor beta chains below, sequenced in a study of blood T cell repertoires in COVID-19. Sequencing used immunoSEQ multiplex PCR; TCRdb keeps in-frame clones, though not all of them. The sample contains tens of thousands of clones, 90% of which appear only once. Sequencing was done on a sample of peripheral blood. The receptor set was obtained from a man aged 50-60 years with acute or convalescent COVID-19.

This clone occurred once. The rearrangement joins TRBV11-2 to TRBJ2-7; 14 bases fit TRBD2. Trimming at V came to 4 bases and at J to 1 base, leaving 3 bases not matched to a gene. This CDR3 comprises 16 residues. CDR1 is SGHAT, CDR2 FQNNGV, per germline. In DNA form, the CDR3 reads TGTGCCAGCAGCTCCCGGACTAGCGGGAGGTCCTACGAGCAGTACTTC. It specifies CASSSRTSGRSYEQYF.

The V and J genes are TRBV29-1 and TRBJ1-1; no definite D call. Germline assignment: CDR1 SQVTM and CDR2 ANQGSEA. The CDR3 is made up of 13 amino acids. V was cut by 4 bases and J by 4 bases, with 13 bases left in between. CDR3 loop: CSVVAGFATEAFF. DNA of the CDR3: TGCAGCGTTGTGGCGGGGTTCGCCACTGAAGCTTTCTTT.

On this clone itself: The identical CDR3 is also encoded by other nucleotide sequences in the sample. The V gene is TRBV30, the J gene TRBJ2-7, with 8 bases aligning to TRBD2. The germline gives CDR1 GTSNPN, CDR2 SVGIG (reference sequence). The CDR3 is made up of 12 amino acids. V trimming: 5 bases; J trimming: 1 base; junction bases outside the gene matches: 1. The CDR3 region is CAWREGSYEQYF. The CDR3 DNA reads TGTGCCTGGCGGGAGGGTTCCTACGAGCAGTACTTC. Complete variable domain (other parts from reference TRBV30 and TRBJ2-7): SQTIHQWPATLVQPVGSPLSLECTVEGTSNPNLYWYRQAAGRGLQLLFYSVGIGQISSEVPQNLSASRPQDRQFILSSKKLLLSDSGFYLCAWREGSYEQYFGPGTRLTVT.

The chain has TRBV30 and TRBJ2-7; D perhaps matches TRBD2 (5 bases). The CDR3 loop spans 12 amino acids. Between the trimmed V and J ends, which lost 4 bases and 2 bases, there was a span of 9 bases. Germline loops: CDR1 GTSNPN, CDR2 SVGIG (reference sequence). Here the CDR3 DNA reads TGTGCCTGGAAGGACTCCCCCTACGAGCAGTACTTC. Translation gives CAWKDSPYEQYF. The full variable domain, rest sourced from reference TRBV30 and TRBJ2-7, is SQTIHQWPATLVQPVGSPLSLECTVEGTSNPNLYWYRQAAGRGLQLLFYSVGIGQISSEVPQNLSASRPQDRQFILSSKKLLLSDSGFYLCAWKDSPYEQYFGPGTRLTVT.

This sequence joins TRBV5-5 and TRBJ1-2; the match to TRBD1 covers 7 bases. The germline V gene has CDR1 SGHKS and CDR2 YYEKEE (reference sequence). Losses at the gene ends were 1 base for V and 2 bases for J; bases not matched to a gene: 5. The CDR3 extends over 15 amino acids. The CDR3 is CASSLWGRGNYGYTF. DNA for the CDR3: TGTGCCAGCAGCTTGTGGGGCAGGGGGAACTATGGCTACACCTTC.

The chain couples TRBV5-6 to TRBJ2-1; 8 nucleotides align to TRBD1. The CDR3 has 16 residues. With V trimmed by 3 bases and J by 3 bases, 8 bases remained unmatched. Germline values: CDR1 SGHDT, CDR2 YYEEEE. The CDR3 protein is CASSYTGQVNYNEQFF. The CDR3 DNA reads TGTGCCAGCAGCTATACGGGACAGGTGAACTACAATGAGCAGTTCTTC.

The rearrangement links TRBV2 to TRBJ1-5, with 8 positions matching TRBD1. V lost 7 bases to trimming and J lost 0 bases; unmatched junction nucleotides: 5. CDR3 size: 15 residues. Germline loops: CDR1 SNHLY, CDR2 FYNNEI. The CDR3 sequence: CASNSGGLSNQPQHF. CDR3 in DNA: TGTGCCAGCAATTCAGGGGGCCTTAGCAATCAGCCCCAGCATTTT.

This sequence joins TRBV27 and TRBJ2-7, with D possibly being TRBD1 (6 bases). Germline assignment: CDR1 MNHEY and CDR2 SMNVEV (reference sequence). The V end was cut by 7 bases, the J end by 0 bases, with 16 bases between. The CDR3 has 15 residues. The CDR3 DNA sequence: TGTGCCAGCAATAGACTGGGGGCGGGCTCCTACGAGCAGTACTTC. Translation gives CASNRLGAGSYEQYF.

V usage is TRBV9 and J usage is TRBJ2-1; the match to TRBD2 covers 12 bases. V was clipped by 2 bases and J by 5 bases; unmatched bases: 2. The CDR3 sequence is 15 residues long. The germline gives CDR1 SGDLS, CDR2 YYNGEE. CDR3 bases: TGTGCCAGCAGCGTTTGGACTAGCGGGAACAATGAGCAGTTCTTC. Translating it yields CASSVWTSGNNEQFF.

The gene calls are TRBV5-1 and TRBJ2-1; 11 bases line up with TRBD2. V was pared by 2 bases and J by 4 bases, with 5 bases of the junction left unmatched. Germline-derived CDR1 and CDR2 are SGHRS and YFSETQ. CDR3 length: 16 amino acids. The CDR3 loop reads CASSLETSGIYNEQFF. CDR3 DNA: TGCGCCAGCAGCTTAGAGACTAGCGGGATTTACAATGAGCAGTTCTTC.

The CDR3 is CASSETIGNQPQHF. CDR3 DNA sequence: TGTGCCAGCAGTGAGACAATCGGCAATCAGCCCCAGCATTTT. The V call is TRBV6-1, the J call TRBJ1-5, with D unresolved. The CDR3 sequence is 14 residues long. The V gene's germline CDR1 is MNHNS and CDR2 SASEGT. Trimming stripped 3 bases from V and 2 bases from J, with 8 bases between.

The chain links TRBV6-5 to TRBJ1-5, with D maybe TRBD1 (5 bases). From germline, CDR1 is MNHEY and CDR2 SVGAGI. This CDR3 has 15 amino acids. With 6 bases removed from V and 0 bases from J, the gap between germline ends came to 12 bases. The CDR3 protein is CASRTETYSNQPQHF. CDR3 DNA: TGTGCCAGCAGGACAGAGACTTATAGCAATCAGCCCCAGCATTTT.

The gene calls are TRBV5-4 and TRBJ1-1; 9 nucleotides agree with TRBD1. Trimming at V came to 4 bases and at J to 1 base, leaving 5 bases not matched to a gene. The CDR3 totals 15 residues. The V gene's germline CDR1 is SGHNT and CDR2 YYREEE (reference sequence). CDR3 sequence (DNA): TGTGCCAGCAGCACGGGGACAGGGTGGAACACTGAAGCTTTCTTT. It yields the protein CASSTGTGWNTEAFF.

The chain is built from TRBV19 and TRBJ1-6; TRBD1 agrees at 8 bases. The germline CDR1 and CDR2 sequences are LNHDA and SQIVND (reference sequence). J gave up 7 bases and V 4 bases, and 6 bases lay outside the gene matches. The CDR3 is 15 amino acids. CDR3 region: CASSTTGTGNSPLHF. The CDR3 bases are TGTGCCAGTAGTACGACCGGGACAGGCAATTCACCCCTCCACTTT.

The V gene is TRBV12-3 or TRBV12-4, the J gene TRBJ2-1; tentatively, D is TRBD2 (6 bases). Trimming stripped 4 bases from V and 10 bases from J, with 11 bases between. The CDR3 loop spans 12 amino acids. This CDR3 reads CASSSSVGEQFF. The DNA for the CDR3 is TGTGCCAGCAGTTCTAGCGTCGGGGAGCAGTTCTTC.

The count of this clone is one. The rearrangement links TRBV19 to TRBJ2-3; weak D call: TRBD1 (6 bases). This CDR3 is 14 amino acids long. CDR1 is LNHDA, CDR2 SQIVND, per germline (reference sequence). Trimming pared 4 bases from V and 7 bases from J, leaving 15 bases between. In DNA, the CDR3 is TGTGCCAGTAGTACGCCCATGGGACATTATACGCAGTATTTT. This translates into CASSTPMGHYTQYF.